Following are 24 T cell receptor beta chains from one sample sequenced in a study of OX40 agonist ivuxolimab in advanced cancers. Clones were sequenced by immunoSEQ multiplex PCR, and TCRdb holds only the in-frame ones, with some missing. The repertoire holds roughly 43,000 clones, with approximately 83% as singletons. The specimen was CD4+ or CD8+ T cells sorted from blood, collected in a trial of the OX40 agonist ivuxolimab. The receptors were sampled from an adult with an advanced solid tumor such as melanoma, head and neck, liver or kidney cancer.

This sequence joins TRBV6-6 and TRBJ1-1; no reliable D call. V was clipped by 0 bases and J by 1 base, with 9 bases between them. Germline CDR1 and CDR2: MNHNY and SVGAGI (reference sequence). The length of the CDR3 is 15 residues. CDR3 sequence reads: CASSYSTWQNTEAFF. The CDR3 DNA reads TGTGCCAGCAGTTACTCGACCTGGCAGAACACTGAAGCTTTCTTT.

The chain couples TRBV6-4 to TRBJ1-2; tentative D call: TRBD1 (5 bases). Germline V gene data show CDR1 as MRHNA and CDR2 as SNTAGT. The CDR3 is made up of 12 amino acids. Between the trimmed V and J ends, which lost 8 bases and 6 bases, there was a span of 13 bases. The CDR3 spells CASVRGFDGYTF. CDR3 nucleotide sequence: TGTGCCAGCGTGAGGGGTTTTGATGGCTACACCTTC.

The chain links TRBV10-3 to TRBJ2-7; D is tentatively TRBD1 or TRBD2 (5 bases each). The CDR3 has 12 residues. Germline CDR1 is ENHRY and CDR2 is SYGVKD. V dropped 8 bases and J dropped 12 bases, with 20 bases sitting between them. CDR3 protein: CAIPPRDLKLYF. In DNA form, the CDR3 reads TGTGCCATCCCCCCCCGGGACCTAAAGCTGTACTTC.

This chain connects TRBV9 to TRBJ2-3; D gene uncertain. The CDR3 loop spans 13 amino acids. V lost 4 bases and J 4 bases, leaving 10 bases between the germline ends. Germline V gene data show CDR1 as SGDLS and CDR2 as YYNGEE. The CDR3 spells CASSSPYPDTQYF. CDR3 in DNA: TGTGCCAGCAGCTCCCCGTACCCAGATACGCAGTATTTT.

A word on this clone: The sample contains more than one DNA sequence encoding this CDR3. The chain has TRBV5-4 and TRBJ1-1; TRBD1 might be the D (5 bases). Looked up from germline, CDR1 is SGHNT and CDR2 is YYREEE (reference sequence). V lost 5 bases and J lost 5, with 16 bases in between. CDR3 length: 14 amino acids. CDR3 residues: CASRGTYGGTEAFF. The CDR3 nucleotides are TGTGCCAGCAGAGGGACTTATGGAGGAACTGAAGCTTTCTTT.

The chain has TRBV11-3 and TRBJ1-2; TRBD1 matches at 8 bases. Unmatched junction bases numbered 4, after V lost 2 bases and J lost 8 bases. The CDR3 is 13 amino acids. Looked up from germline, CDR1 is SGHNT and CDR2 is YENEEA. The CDR3, as DNA: TGTGCCAGCAGCTTACCAGGGGGCAGAGGCTACACCTTC. Its protein is CASSLPGGRGYTF.

J is TRBJ2-1 and V is TRBV6-1; D remains unclear. Looked up from germline, CDR1 is MNHNS and CDR2 is SASEGT. CDR3 length: 13 residues. Trimming stripped 1 base from V and 5 bases from J, with 6 bases between. Here the CDR3 DNA reads TGTGCCAGCAGTGAAGACAGACACAATGAGCAGTTCTTC. Translation: CASSEDRHNEQFF.

The chain is built from TRBV2 and TRBJ2-1; D is unclear. The CDR3 has 13 amino acids. V lost 8 bases and J 8 bases, leaving 16 bases between the germline ends. Germline CDR1 and CDR2: SNHLY and FYNNEI. This chain's CDR3 is CASSPNTRYEQFF. The CDR3 DNA is TGTGCCAGCTCACCAAATACGAGGTATGAGCAGTTCTTC.

This clone was counted once. The chain employs TRBV6-5 and TRBJ2-5, with 11 bases identical to TRBD1. CDR3 size: 15 residues. V lost 8 bases and J lost 3; bases outside the gene matches: 8. From germline, CDR1 is MNHEY and CDR2 SVGAGI. The CDR3 reads CASGKGTGGKETQYF. CDR3 DNA sequence: TGTGCCAGCGGGAAGGGGACAGGGGGGAAAGAGACCCAGTACTTC.

The chain combines TRBV15 with TRBJ2-5; no firm D call. This CDR3 spans 15 amino acids. With 0 bases removed from V and 5 bases from J, the gap between germline ends came to 13 bases. Germline loops: CDR1 LNHNV, CDR2 YYDKDF (reference sequence). In DNA, the CDR3 is TGTGCCACCAGCAGAGATTCAGCGTCGCTGGAGACCCAGTACTTC. Protein product: CATSRDSASLETQYF. Full variable domain (remainder filled in from reference TRBV15 and TRBJ2-5): DAMVIQNPRYQVTQFGKPVTLSCSQTLNHNVMYWYQQKSSQAPKLLFHYYDKDFNNEADTPDNFQSRRPNTSFCFLDIRSPGLGDTAMYLCATSRDSASLETQYFGPGTRLLVL.

The genes are TRBV5-1 and TRBJ1-3; D is unclear. Trimming stripped 1 base from V and 2 bases from J, with 1 base between. The CDR3 totals 12 residues. Germline values: CDR1 SGHRS, CDR2 YFSETQ. The CDR3 loop is CASSLTGNTIYF. In DNA, the CDR3 is TGCGCCAGCAGCTTGACTGGAAACACCATATATTTT.

The chain joins TRBV30 to TRBJ2-3; D call uncertain. This CDR3 spans 12 amino acids. Germline lookup yields CDR1 GTSNPN and CDR2 SVGIG (reference sequence). Trimming shortened V by 0 bases and J by 5 bases, and 6 bases separated the two germline ends. CDR3 nucleotides: TGTGCCTGGAGTGTGAACCGAGATACGCAGTATTTT. Encoded protein: CAWSVNRDTQYF.

The chain is built from TRBV4-1 and TRBJ2-5, with D maybe TRBD2 (6 bases). The V and J ends lost 1 base and 2 bases respectively, with 17 bases between them. This CDR3 contains 17 residues. Germline CDR1 MGHRA, CDR2 YSYEKL. The CDR3 reads CASSQVNRRVSQETQYF. DNA of the CDR3: TGCGCCAGCAGCCAAGTAAACAGGAGGGTTTCACAAGAGACCCAGTACTTC.

The chain employs TRBV5-1 and TRBJ2-1, with 7 bases that match TRBD1. The CDR3 consists of 14 residues. The germline V gene encodes CDR1 SGHRS and CDR2 YFSETQ. V trimming: 3 bases; J trimming: 4 bases; junction bases outside the gene matches: 4. The CDR3 spells CASSSGQSYNEQFF. CDR3 sequence (DNA): TGCGCCAGCAGCTCGGGACAGAGTTACAATGAGCAGTTCTTC.

This rearrangement joins TRBV19 to TRBJ1-2; the D gene is possibly TRBD1 (6 bases). V was trimmed by 5 bases and J by 4 bases, leaving 14 bases between them. The CDR3 spans 14 residues. Per germline, CDR1 LNHDA and CDR2 SQIVND (reference sequence). The CDR3 here is CASSEQGPFYGYTF. The CDR3 DNA sequence: TGTGCCAGTAGTGAACAGGGTCCTTTCTATGGCTACACCTTC.

The gene calls are TRBV10-3 and TRBJ2-2, with TRBD2 identical over 11 bases. In germline, CDR1 is ENHRY, CDR2 SYGVKD. The V gene end was trimmed by 11 bases and the J gene end by 7 bases; junction bases not matched to a gene: 9. This CDR3 is built from 14 residues. CDR3: CASGTSGDSGELFF. CDR3 DNA sequence: TGTGCCTCCGGGACTAGCGGAGACAGCGGGGAGCTGTTTTTT.

This chain connects TRBV11-2 to TRBJ1-1, with a possible D match to TRBD1 (6 bases). Germline CDR1 reads SGHAT; CDR2 reads FQNNGV. The CDR3 spans 16 residues. Trimming cost V 1 base and J 1 base, with 13 bases left between them. The CDR3 bases are TGTGCCAGCAGCTTAGGTGGACAGTTGGCGAACACTGAAGCTTTCTTT. This translates into CASSLGGQLANTEAFF.

The chain combines TRBV13 with TRBJ2-2; TRBD1 might be the D (5 bases). Germline V CDR1 and CDR2: PRHDT, FYEKMQ (reference sequence). The CDR3 contains 15 residues. The V and J ends lost 6 bases and 1 base respectively, with 12 bases between them. The CDR3 DNA follows: TGTGCCAGCAGTCCAAACGACAGGAACACCGGGGAGCTGTTTTTT. Translation: CASSPNDRNTGELFF.

The gene calls are TRBV5-1 and TRBJ1-3; D possibly corresponds to TRBD1 (5 bases). The CDR3 has 15 residues. Per the germline V gene, CDR1 is SGHRS and CDR2 is YFSETQ. Trimming shortened V by 2 bases and J by 5 bases, and 14 bases separated the two germline ends. CDR3 sequence (DNA): TGCGCCAGCAGCTTCGGGACGGCGGGGAGAAACACCATATATTTT. Its protein is CASSFGTAGRNTIYF.

The table lists this clone with a count of one. At the DNA level, this CDR3 is encoded by other sequences in the same sample as well. This chain uses TRBV9 with TRBJ2-3; D gene uncertain. Germline lookup yields CDR1 SGDLS and CDR2 YYNGEE. With 0 bases removed from V and 0 bases from J, the gap between germline ends came to 8 bases. This CDR3 has 15 amino acids. CDR3 protein: CASSVGSSSTDTQYF. The CDR3 nucleotides read TGTGCCAGCAGCGTAGGGTCGAGCAGCACAGATACGCAGTATTTT.

The chain's CDR3 is CASSESRAVEPDTQYF. CDR3 in DNA: TGCGCCAGCAGTGAATCACGGGCCGTTGAGCCAGATACGCAGTATTTT. The chain couples TRBV10-1 to TRBJ2-3; D gene unclear. The CDR3 totals 16 residues. The germline V and J ends were trimmed by 3 bases and 4 bases, with 17 bases remaining between them. Germline V gene data show CDR1 as WNHNN and CDR2 as SYGVQD (reference sequence).

This chain joins TRBV16 and TRBJ2-2, with D tentatively TRBD1 (6 bases). The germline V gene has CDR1 KGHSY and CDR2 FQNENV. The CDR3 loop spans 15 amino acids. Trimming shortened V by 4 bases and J by 4 bases, and 13 bases separated the two germline ends. As DNA, the CDR3 is TGTGCCAGCAGCCCTCGGACAGTAAGCACCGGGGAGCTGTTTTTT. This codes for CASSPRTVSTGELFF.

This sequence joins TRBV2 and TRBJ2-1; 10 bases align to TRBD2. Germline V gene lookup returns CDR1 SNHLY and CDR2 FYNNEI. This CDR3 contains 14 residues. With V trimmed by 5 bases and J by 8 bases, 6 bases remained unmatched. For the CDR3, the DNA is TGTGCCAGCAGTCCACTAGCGGGGCGGGATGAGCAGTTCTTC. It codes for CASSPLAGRDEQFF.

The chain carries TRBV7-9 and TRBJ1-3; TRBD1 aligns across 7 bases. Germline CDR1 is SEHNR and CDR2 is FQNEAQ (reference sequence). CDR3 length equals 16 residues. The V gene end was trimmed by 5 bases and the J gene end by 5 bases; junction bases not matched to a gene: 12. DNA for the CDR3: TGTGCCAGCAGCCCGGACCGGACAGGCTCGCGAAACACCATATATTTT. Its translation is CASSPDRTGSRNTIYF. Using reference TRBV7-9 and TRBJ1-3 for the parts outside the CDR3, the full variable domain is DTGVSQNPRHKITKRGQNVTFRCDPISEHNRLYWYRQTLGQGPEFLTYFQNEAQLEKSRLLSDRFSAERPKGSFSTLEIQRTEQGDSAMYLCASSPDRTGSRNTIYFGEGSWLTVV.